The 15 T cell receptor beta chains presented below share a single source sample, sequenced in a study of blood T cell repertoires in COVID-19 (dated by TCRdb to about 2020). Library preparation was by the immunoSEQ multiplex PCR assay. TCRdb's version of the immuneACCESS table is confined to in-frame rearrangements and falls short of the full clone set. An unresolved V gene accounts for under half of the shortfall where checked; the remainder is of unknown origin. Within this sample are some 250,000 clones, with approximately 80% of them counted one time only. 27% of the sample is taken by the ten largest. Sequenced sample: peripheral blood. These receptor sequences come from a middle-aged man with acute or convalescent COVID-19.

The V call is TRBV5-6, the J call TRBJ2-5; D ambiguous. This CDR3 has 13 residues. The V and J ends lost 1 base and 2 bases respectively, with 6 bases between them. Germline CDR1 is SGHDT and CDR2 is YYEEEE. The CDR3 nucleotides are TGTGCCAGCAGCTTGATGAGTCAAGAGACCCAGTACTTC. It specifies CASSLMSQETQYF.

The rearrangement uses TRBV7-3 and TRBJ1-5, with TRBD1 matching 9 bases. The CDR3 extends over 14 amino acids. The V and J ends lost 5 bases and 6 bases, in that order; junction bases with no gene match: 5. Looked up from germline, CDR1 is SGHTA and CDR2 is FQGTGA. The CDR3 loop is CASSRDRASQPQHF. The CDR3 region has the DNA TGTGCCAGCAGCCGGGACAGGGCGAGTCAGCCCCAGCATTTT.

The genes are TRBV11-2 and TRBJ2-5; 8 bases fit TRBD2. The length of the CDR3 is 12 residues. Germline-derived CDR1 and CDR2 are SGHAT and FQNNGV. V lost 8 bases to trimming and J lost 5 bases; unmatched junction nucleotides: 4. The CDR3 nucleotides are TGTGCCAGCGCGGGAGGTGGCGAGACCCAGTACTTC. This gives the protein CASAGGGETQYF.

The V call is TRBV2, the J call TRBJ2-5; 8 positions match TRBD2. After removal of 6 bases from V and 5 bases from J, the junction contained 11 bases not matched to a gene. This CDR3 is built from 15 residues. Germline assignment: CDR1 SNHLY and CDR2 FYNNEI. The CDR3 is CASSGLAGRSETQYF. Written as DNA, the CDR3 is TGTGCCAGCAGCGGACTAGCTGGGAGGTCGGAGACCCAGTACTTC.

The chain has TRBV19 and TRBJ2-5; D unclear. Trimming left V 6 bases short and J 4 bases short, with 21 bases between. The CDR3 contains 16 residues. CDR1 and CDR2 from the germline V gene are LNHDA and SQIVND (reference sequence). CDR3 nucleotide sequence: TGTGCCAGTAGCACCTCAAGCTCCCAACCAGGAGAGACCCAGTACTTC. It encodes CASSTSSSQPGETQYF.

The chain uses TRBV3-1 (or the pseudogene TRBV3-2) and TRBJ1-6; no definite D call. The CDR3 is 16 residues long. Germline CDR1 LGHDT, CDR2 YNNKEL (reference sequence). Trimming took 1 base from V and 0 from J, leaving 7 bases between them. CDR3 amino acids: CASSQGYSSYNSPLHF. The CDR3 DNA sequence: TGTGCCAGCAGCCAAGGTTACAGCTCCTATAATTCACCCCTCCACTTT.

The V gene is TRBV5-1, the J gene TRBJ1-3, with TRBD1 as a possible D gene (5 bases). CDR1 and CDR2 from the germline V gene are SGHRS and YFSETQ. The CDR3 extends over 14 amino acids. V was pared by 4 bases and J by 2 bases, with 10 bases between. The chain's CDR3 is CASSSGGAGNTIYF. For the CDR3, the DNA is TGCGCCAGCAGCAGCGGGGGGGCTGGAAACACCATATATTTT.

CDR3: CASSSDRGETEAFF. The CDR3 bases are TGTGCCAGCAGCTCGGACAGGGGGGAGACTGAAGCTTTCTTT. The chain links TRBV5-4 to TRBJ1-1, with 10 bases lining up with TRBD1. V dropped 3 bases and J dropped 5; count of bases not matched to a gene: 4. The CDR3 spans 14 residues. The germline CDR1 and CDR2 sequences are SGHNT and YYREEE (reference sequence).

A word on this clone: This specimen includes other DNA sequences encoding the same CDR3. CDR3 nucleotide sequence: TGTGCCAGCAGTCGTACAGGGGGTAACTATGGCTACACCTTC. Its translation is CASSRTGGNYGYTF. The J gene is TRBJ1-2, the V gene TRBV7-9, with 8 bases aligning to TRBD1. V lost 6 bases to trimming and J lost 1 base; unmatched junction nucleotides: 4. There are 14 residues in the CDR3. Germline-derived CDR1 and CDR2 are SEHNR and FQNEAQ (reference sequence).

The rearrangement links TRBV11-2 to TRBJ2-2; no clear D. Trimming removed 1 base from V and 0 bases from J, with 6 bases in between. This CDR3 has 15 residues. Germline V lookup: CDR1 SGHAT, CDR2 FQNNGV. CDR3 loop: CASSLGAANTGELFF. The CDR3 coding sequence is TGTGCCAGCAGCTTAGGGGCCGCGAACACCGGGGAGCTGTTTTTT.

A few counts support this clone. The chain has TRBV29-1 and TRBJ2-7; TRBD2 might be the D (6 bases). Trimming cost V 3 bases and J 0 bases, with 12 bases left between them. Germline CDR1 and CDR2: SQVTM and ANQGSEA. The CDR3 is 14 residues long. In nucleotides, the CDR3 is TGCAGCGTTGAGTCTAGCGAGAGCTCCTACGAGCAGTACTTC. Amino acid sequence: CSVESSESSYEQYF.

The chain links TRBV5-4 to TRBJ1-1; D is ambiguous. V gave up 0 bases and J gave up 3 bases, with 9 bases separating them. The CDR3 contains 14 residues. Germline CDR1 and CDR2: SGHNT and YYREEE (reference sequence). CDR3 coding DNA: TGTGCCAGCAGCTTGGGTGCTGAGGACACTGAAGCTTTCTTT. Translation: CASSLGAEDTEAFF.

V usage is TRBV3-1 (or the pseudogene TRBV3-2) and J usage is TRBJ2-5, with D maybe TRBD1 (5 bases). V lost 5 bases, J lost 9 bases, and 13 bases lay in between. Germline CDR1 LGHDT, CDR2 YNNKEL (reference sequence). This CDR3 contains 12 residues. Here the CDR3 reads CASSDWGRAQYF. The CDR3 DNA is TGTGCCAGCAGCGACTGGGGCCGGGCCCAGTACTTC.

The chain couples TRBV19 to TRBJ1-5; tentatively, D is TRBD1 (5 bases). Trimming cost V 3 bases and J 4 bases, with 13 bases left between them. Germline lookup yields CDR1 LNHDA and CDR2 SQIVND (reference sequence). This CDR3 spans 15 amino acids. In DNA, the CDR3 is TGTGCCAGTAGTATTCAGGACCGGGGGAATCAGCCCCAGCATTTT. It specifies CASSIQDRGNQPQHF.

This clone has just a few counts. This chain links TRBV9 with TRBJ2-1, with a possible D match to TRBD2 (5 bases). Germline values: CDR1 SGDLS, CDR2 YYNGEE. The CDR3 loop spans 13 amino acids. V shed 2 bases and J shed 5 bases, with 8 bases lying between them. DNA for the CDR3: TGTGCCAGCAGCGTGGACTTACACAATGAGCAGTTCTTC. Protein sequence: CASSVDLHNEQFF. Combining the CDR3 with reference TRBV9 and TRBJ2-1 gives the whole variable domain DSGVTQTPKHLITATGQRVTLRCSPRSGDLSVYWYQQSLDQGLQFLIQYYNGEERAKGNILERFSAQQFPDLHSELNLSSLELGDSALYFCASSVDLHNEQFFGPGTRLTVL.